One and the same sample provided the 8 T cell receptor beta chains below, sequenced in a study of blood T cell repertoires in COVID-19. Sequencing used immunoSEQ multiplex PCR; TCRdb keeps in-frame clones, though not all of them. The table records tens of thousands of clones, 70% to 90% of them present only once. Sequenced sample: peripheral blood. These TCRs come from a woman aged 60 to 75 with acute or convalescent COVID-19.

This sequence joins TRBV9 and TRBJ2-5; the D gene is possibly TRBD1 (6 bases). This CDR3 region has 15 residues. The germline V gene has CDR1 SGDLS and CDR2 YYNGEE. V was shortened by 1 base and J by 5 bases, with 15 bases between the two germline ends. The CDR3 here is CASSVSGASRETQYF. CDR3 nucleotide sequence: TGTGCCAGCAGCGTATCAGGGGCCTCTCGGGAGACCCAGTACTTC.

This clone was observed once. The DNA for the CDR3 is TGTGCCAGCAGCGACGCCGGTGAAGCGGGGGACCAAGAGACCCAGTACTTC. Protein sequence: CASSDAGEAGDQETQYF. The chain carries TRBV7-2 and TRBJ2-5, with 8 bases aligning to TRBD2. From germline, CDR1 is SGHTA and CDR2 FQGNSA. V was clipped by 5 bases and J by 0 bases; unmatched bases: 11. The CDR3 length is 17 residues.

CDR3 residues: CASNRDRGGEKLFF. CDR3 DNA sequence: TGTGCCAGCAACCGAGACAGGGGTGGTGAAAAACTGTTTTTT. The chain joins TRBV28 to TRBJ1-4; 8 bases are a match to TRBD1. The germline CDR1 and CDR2 sequences are MDHEN and SYDVKM. The CDR3 has 14 residues. Trimming took 7 bases from V and 7 from J; bases not matched to a gene: 8.

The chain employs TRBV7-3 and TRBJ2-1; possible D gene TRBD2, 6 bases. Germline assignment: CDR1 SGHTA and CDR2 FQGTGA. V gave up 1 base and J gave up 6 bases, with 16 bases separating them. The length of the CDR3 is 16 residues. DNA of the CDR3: TGTGCCAGCAGCTTAAATCGACTAGTACCCCCCAATGAGCAGTTCTTC. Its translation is CASSLNRLVPPNEQFF.

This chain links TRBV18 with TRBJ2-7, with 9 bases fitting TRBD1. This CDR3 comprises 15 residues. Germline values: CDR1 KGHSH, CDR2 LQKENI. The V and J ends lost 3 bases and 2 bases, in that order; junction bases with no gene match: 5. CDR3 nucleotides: TGTGCCAGCTCACCCGGACAGGGGCCTACCTACGAGCAGTACGTC. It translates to CASSPGQGPTYEQYV.

The CDR3 DNA is TGTGCCACCAGTGATTCTTTTGGACAGGGATGGCAGCCCCAGCATTTT. This encodes CATSDSFGQGWQPQHF. This chain links TRBV24-1 with TRBJ1-5; 8 bases map to TRBD1. In germline, CDR1 is KGHDR, CDR2 SFDVKD. The CDR3 covers 16 residues. J gave up 7 bases and V 2 bases, and 9 bases lay outside the gene matches.

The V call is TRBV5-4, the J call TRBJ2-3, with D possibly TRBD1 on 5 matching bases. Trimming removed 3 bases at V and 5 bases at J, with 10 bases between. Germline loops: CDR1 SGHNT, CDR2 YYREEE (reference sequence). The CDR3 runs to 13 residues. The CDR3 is CASSSPRGDTQYF. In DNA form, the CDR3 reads TGTGCCAGCAGCTCCCCTAGGGGAGATACGCAGTATTTT.

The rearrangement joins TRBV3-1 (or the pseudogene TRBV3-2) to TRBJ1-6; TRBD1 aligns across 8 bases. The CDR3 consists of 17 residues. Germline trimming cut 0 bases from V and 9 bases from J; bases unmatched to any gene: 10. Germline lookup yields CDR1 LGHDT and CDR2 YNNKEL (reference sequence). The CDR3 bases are TGTGCCAGCAGCCAAGAATCGGTGGCAGGGGGCCGTTCACCCCTCCACTTT. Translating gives CASSQESVAGGRSPLHF.